This is a list of T cell receptor beta chains from one sample in a study of response to subunit inactivated influenza vaccine. MiXCR was run by TCRdb on the RT-PCR reads, yielding one entry per CDR3 protein. In the table there are roughly 500,000 distinct CDR3 sequences, 15% to 20% of which are singletons. The sequences come from CD4+ T cells sorted from PBMCs, collected roughly 24 months after vaccination. The receptors were gathered from a man aged 50-75 years who received an inactivated influenza vaccine. The CDR3 runs from the conserved cysteine through the conserved F or W. A D gene is named only where the DNA matches it firmly. Where a row states a size, it is once, few, many or the class of an expanded clone; other rows omit it.

V gene,J gene,D gene,clone size,CDR3 protein,CDR3 DNA
TRBV25-1,TRBJ2-7,TRBD2,NA,CASSERSGRYEQYF,TGTGCCAGCAGTGAAAGGAGCGGGAGATATGAGCAGTACTTC
TRBV6-2/TRBV6-3,TRBJ2-4,TRBD2,few,CASSHPGLEVF,TGTGCCAGCAGCCATCCGGGACTAGAGGTCTTC
TRBV5-6,TRBJ2-5,TRBD2,NA,CASSRSPGTSVGPGETQYF,TGTGCCAGCAGTCGCTCCCCCGGGACTAGCGTCGGACCGGGAGAGACCCAGTACTTC
TRBV6-1,TRBJ2-4,TRBD1,NA,CASRKGTVGFNIQYF,TGTGCCAGCAGAAAGGGGACAGTCGGCTTCAACATTCAGTACTTC
TRBV7-8,TRBJ1-3,NA,few,CASSLVQSGNTIYF,TGTGCCAGCAGCTTAGTCCAGAGTGGAAACACCATATATTTT
TRBV7-2,TRBJ2-7,NA,NA,CASSLVRLGVEQYF,TGTGCCAGCAGCTTAGTTCGGCTAGGGGTCGAGCAGTACTTC
TRBV15,TRBJ2-1,NA,many,CATSRREEQQFF,TGTGCCACCAGCAGGAGGGAGGAGCAGCAGTTCTTC
TRBV7-9,TRBJ2-3,TRBD2,NA,CASTILASLLTDTQYF,TGTGCCAGCACCATACTAGCGTCCTTACTCACAGATACGCAGTATTTT
TRBV7-9,TRBJ2-6,NA,NA,CASSRSGGSGANVLTF,TGTGCCAGCAGCCGTTCGGGTGGATCTGGGGCCAACGTCCTGACTTTC
TRBV20-1,TRBJ2-7,NA,many,CSARGGASSYEQYF,TGCAGTGCTAGAGGGGGGGCCAGCTCCTACGAGCAGTACTTC
TRBV20-1,TRBJ2-1,TRBD2,few,CSARDVFVGTSYNEQFF,TGCAGTGCTAGGGATGTTTTCGTGGGGACTAGCTACAATGAGCAGTTCTTC
TRBV29-1,TRBJ1-1,NA,NA,CSVQSGHYNTEAFF,TGCAGCGTTCAGTCAGGGCACTATAACACTGAAGCTTTCTTT
TRBV20-1,TRBJ2-3,NA,NA,CSAPPTGVGTDTQYF,TGCAGTGCACCGCCCACGGGGGTTGGCACAGATACGCAGTATTTT
TRBV20-1,TRBJ2-7,NA,NA,CSANNLEQYF,TGCAGTGCCAACAATCTCGAGCAGTACTTC
TRBV7-2,TRBJ2-1,TRBD2,few,CASSLAREAEQFF,TGTGCCAGCAGCTTAGCCCGGGAGGCTGAGCAGTTCTTC
TRBV6-1,TRBJ1-4,TRBD1,few,CASSPTGLFEKLFF,TGTGCCAGCAGTCCGACAGGGCTTTTCGAAAAACTGTTTTTT
TRBV7-8,TRBJ2-1,TRBD2,NA,CASSLAQLAGVSSSYNEQFF,TGTGCCAGCAGCTTAGCGCAACTAGCGGGGGTCTCGAGCTCCTACAATGAGCAGTTCTTC